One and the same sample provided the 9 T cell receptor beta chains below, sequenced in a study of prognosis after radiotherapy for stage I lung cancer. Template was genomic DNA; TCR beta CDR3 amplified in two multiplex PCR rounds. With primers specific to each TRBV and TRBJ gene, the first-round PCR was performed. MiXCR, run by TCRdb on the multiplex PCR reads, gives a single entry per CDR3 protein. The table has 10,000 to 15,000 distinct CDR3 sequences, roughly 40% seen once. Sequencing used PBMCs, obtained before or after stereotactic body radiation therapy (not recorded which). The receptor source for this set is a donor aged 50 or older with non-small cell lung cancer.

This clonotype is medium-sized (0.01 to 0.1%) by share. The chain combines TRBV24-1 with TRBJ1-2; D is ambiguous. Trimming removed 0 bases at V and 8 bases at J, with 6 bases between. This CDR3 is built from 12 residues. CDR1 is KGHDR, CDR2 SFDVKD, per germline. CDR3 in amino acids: CATSDLLGGYTF. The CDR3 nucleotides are TGTGCCACCAGTGATTTGTTGGGGGGCTACACCTTC.

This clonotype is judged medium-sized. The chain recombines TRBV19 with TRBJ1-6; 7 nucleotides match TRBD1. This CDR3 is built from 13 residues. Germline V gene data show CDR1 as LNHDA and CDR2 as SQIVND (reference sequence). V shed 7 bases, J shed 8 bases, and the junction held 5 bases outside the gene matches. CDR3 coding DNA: TGTGCCAGTATGGACCAGGGGGATTCACCCCTCCACTTT. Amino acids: CASMDQGDSPLHF. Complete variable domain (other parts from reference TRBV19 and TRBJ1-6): DGGITQSPKYLFRKEGQNVTLSCEQNLNHDAMYWYRQDPGQGLRLIYYSQIVNDFQKGDIAEGYSVSREKKESFPLTVTSAQKNPTAFYLCASMDQGDSPLHFGNGTRLTVT.

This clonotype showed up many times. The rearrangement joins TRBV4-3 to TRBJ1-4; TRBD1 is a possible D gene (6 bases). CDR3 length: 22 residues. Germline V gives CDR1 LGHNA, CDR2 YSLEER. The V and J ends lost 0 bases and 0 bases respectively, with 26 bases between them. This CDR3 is CASSQEGVNGGSVFATNEKLFF. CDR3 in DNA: TGCGCCAGCAGCCAAGAAGGGGTGAATGGGGGCTCTGTCTTTGCAACTAATGAAAAACTGTTTTTT.

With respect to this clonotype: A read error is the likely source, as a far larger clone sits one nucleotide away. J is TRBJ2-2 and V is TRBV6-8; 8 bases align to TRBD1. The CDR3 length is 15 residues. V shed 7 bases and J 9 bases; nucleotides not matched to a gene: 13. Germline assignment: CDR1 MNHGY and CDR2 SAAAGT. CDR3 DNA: TGTGCCAGCACCTTGACAGGGGCGGCCCCCTGGGAGCTGTTTTTT. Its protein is CASTLTGAAPWELFF.

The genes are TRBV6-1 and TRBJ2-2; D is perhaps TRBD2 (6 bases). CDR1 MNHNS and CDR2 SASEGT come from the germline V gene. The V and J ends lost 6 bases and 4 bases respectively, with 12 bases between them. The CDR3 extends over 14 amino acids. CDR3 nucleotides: TGTGCCAGCAGCCTGGGACTTTTCACCGGGGAGCTGTTTTTT. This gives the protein CASSLGLFTGELFF.

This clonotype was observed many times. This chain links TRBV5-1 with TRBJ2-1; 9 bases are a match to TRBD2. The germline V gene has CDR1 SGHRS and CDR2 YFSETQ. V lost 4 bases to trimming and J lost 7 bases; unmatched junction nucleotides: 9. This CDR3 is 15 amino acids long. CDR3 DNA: TGCGCCAGCAGCGCCCCGGGACTAGCCCGAAATGAGCAGTTCTTC. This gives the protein CASSAPGLARNEQFF.

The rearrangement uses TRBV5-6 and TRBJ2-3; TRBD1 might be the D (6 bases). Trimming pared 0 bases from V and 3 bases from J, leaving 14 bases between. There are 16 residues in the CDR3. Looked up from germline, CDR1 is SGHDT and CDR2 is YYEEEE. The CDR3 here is CASSLALGGVTDTQYF. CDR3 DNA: TGTGCCAGCAGCTTGGCCTTAGGGGGAGTTACAGATACGCAGTATTTT.

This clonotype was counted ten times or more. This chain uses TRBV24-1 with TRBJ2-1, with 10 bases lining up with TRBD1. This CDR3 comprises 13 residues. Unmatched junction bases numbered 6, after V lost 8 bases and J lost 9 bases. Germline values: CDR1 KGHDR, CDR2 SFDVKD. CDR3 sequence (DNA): TGTGCCACCAAGGGACAGGGGTGGGGTGAGCAGTTCTTC. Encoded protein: CATKGQGWGEQFF.

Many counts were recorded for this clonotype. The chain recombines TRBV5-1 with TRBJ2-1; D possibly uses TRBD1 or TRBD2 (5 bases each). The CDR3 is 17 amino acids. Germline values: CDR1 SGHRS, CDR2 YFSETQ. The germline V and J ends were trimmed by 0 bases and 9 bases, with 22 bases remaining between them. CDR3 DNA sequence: TGCGCCAGCAGCTTGGGTGGGGACGGCGGGTCGGGGAGTGAGCAGTTCTTC. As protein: CASSLGGDGGSGSEQFF.